The clone carrying this T cell receptor (beta chain) was detected many times. Deep was the level at which the assay was run. Method: immunoSEQ multiplex PCR; TCRdb's copy keeps in-frame clones and lacks some. Of fewer than 550,000 clones listed, about three quarters are singletons. The sample belongs to a study of shared clonotypes between healthy human individuals. Within Nashville, Tennessee resided all donors, each a Caucasian adult. J gave up 0 bases and V 7 bases, and 4 bases lay outside the gene matches. The CDR3 totals 13 residues. Germline V gene data show CDR1 as SQVTM and CDR2 as ANQGSEA. V gene TRBV29-1 combines with J gene TRBJ1-1, with TRBD1 identical over 8 bases. This receptor was identified in a woman between 40 and 55 years old in good health. Some clones in this sample may be carry-over from other donors' samples. Material for sequencing was PBMCs. CDR3 amino acids: CSAGQGMNTEAFF. In DNA form, the CDR3 reads TGCAGCGCAGGACAGGGAATGAACACTGAAGCTTTCTTT.